These 20 T cell receptor beta chains share one sample of origin, sequenced in a study of shared clonotypes between healthy human individuals. Here immunoSEQ multiplex PCR was the method, and the copy in TCRdb shows in-frame clones only, minus some. Among some 580,000 clones listed, more than 95% were seen once. The sample was naive CD4+ T cells sorted from blood. Documented subset: CD45RA+ positively selected. The receptors originated from a woman aged 25 to 39 in good health.

This chain joins TRBV10-3 and TRBJ1-4, with D possibly matching TRBD1 (5 bases). CDR3 length equals 18 residues. Germline-derived CDR1 and CDR2 are ENHRY and SYGVKD. V lost 7 bases to trimming and J lost 1 base, with 22 bases between them. DNA for the CDR3: TGTGCCATCAATATCGGGGTGGTTATGGGGGAAACTAATGAAAAACTGTTTTTT. Its translation: CAINIGVVMGETNEKLFF.

This clone was picked up one time. This sequence joins TRBV19 and TRBJ2-1, with 11 positions matching TRBD2. Germline V gene data show CDR1 as LNHDA and CDR2 as SQIVND (reference sequence). There are 21 residues in the CDR3. V gave up 0 bases and J gave up 8 bases; unmatched junction bases: 21. In nucleotides, the CDR3 is TGTGCCAGTAGTATAGAGTTCATAAGGACGGTAGCGGGAGGGCCTCTCTATGAGCAGTTCTTC. Translation gives CASSIEFIRTVAGGPLYEQFF. The full variable domain, completed using reference TRBV19 and TRBJ2-1, is DGGITQSPKYLFRKEGQNVTLSCEQNLNHDAMYWYRQDPGQGLRLIYYSQIVNDFQKGDIAEGYSVSREKKESFPLTVTSAQKNPTAFYLCASSIEFIRTVAGGPLYEQFFGPGTRLTVL.

This sequence joins TRBV9 and TRBJ1-5; the match to TRBD1 covers 7 bases. Germline CDR1 is SGDLS and CDR2 is YYNGEE. This CDR3 spans 15 amino acids. V was clipped by 3 bases and J by 3 bases; unmatched bases: 6. The CDR3 region is CASSDRQGPNQPQHF. CDR3 sequence (DNA): TGTGCCAGCAGCGACCGACAGGGTCCCAATCAGCCCCAGCATTTT.

The V and J genes are TRBV9 and TRBJ2-5; D could derive from TRBD1 or TRBD2 (5 bases each). The CDR3 is made up of 13 amino acids. V dropped 0 bases and J dropped 5 bases, with 8 bases sitting between them. Germline loops: CDR1 SGDLS, CDR2 YYNGEE. The CDR3 DNA sequence: TGTGCCAGCAGCGTAGGGGGGTACGAGACCCAGTACTTC. As protein: CASSVGGYETQYF. Looking up the rest from reference TRBV9 and TRBJ2-5 gives the full variable domain: DSGVTQTPKHLITATGQRVTLRCSPRSGDLSVYWYQQSLDQGLQFLIQYYNGEERAKGNILERFSAQQFPDLHSELNLSSLELGDSALYFCASSVGGYETQYFGPGTRLLVL.

The rearrangement joins TRBV16 to TRBJ2-7; unclear D gene. The germline V gene has CDR1 KGHSY and CDR2 FQNENV. The CDR3 is 15 residues long. Trimming shortened V by 0 bases and J by 2 bases, and 11 bases separated the two germline ends. The CDR3 reads CASSQSGNRPYEQYF. The DNA of the CDR3 is TGTGCCAGCAGCCAATCGGGCAACAGACCCTACGAGCAGTACTTC.

The chain employs TRBV7-2 and TRBJ2-7; 8 bases match TRBD2. The CDR3 contains 14 residues. V lost 0 bases and J lost 10; bases outside the gene matches: 8. CDR1 is SGHTA, CDR2 FQGNSA, per germline. This chain's CDR3 is CASSLANSGIKQYF. The CDR3, as DNA: TGTGCCAGCAGCTTAGCGAATAGCGGGATAAAACAGTACTTC.

The rearrangement uses TRBV27 and TRBJ1-5; D is unclear. Germline V gives CDR1 MNHEY, CDR2 SMNVEV (reference sequence). Trimming removed 0 bases from V and 5 bases from J, with 14 bases in between. The CDR3 is made up of 16 amino acids. The CDR3 reads CASSLSASGSDQPQHF. CDR3 nucleotide sequence: TGTGCCAGCAGTTTATCGGCGTCGGGGAGCGATCAGCCCCAGCATTTT.

The rearrangement uses TRBV7-8 and TRBJ2-7, with 13 bases fitting TRBD2. The CDR3 is made up of 17 amino acids. Per the germline V gene, CDR1 is SGHVS and CDR2 is FQNEAQ. V shed 5 bases and J 0 bases; nucleotides not matched to a gene: 7. The CDR3 spells CASSVSRLAGGSYEQYF. The DNA for the CDR3 is TGTGCCAGCAGCGTATCCAGACTAGCGGGAGGCTCCTACGAGCAGTACTTC. Based on the CDR3 plus reference TRBV7-8 and TRBJ2-7, the full variable domain is GAGVSQSPRYKVAKRGQDVALRCDPISGHVSLFWYQQALGQGPEFLTYFQNEAQLDKSGLPSDRFFAERPEGSVSTLKIQRTQQEDSAVYLCASSVSRLAGGSYEQYFGPGTRLTVT.

This chain links TRBV7-9 with TRBJ1-1; TRBD1 agrees at 8 bases. Trimming at V came to 7 bases and at J to 4 bases, leaving 5 bases not matched to a gene. The CDR3 runs 13 residues. CDR1 is SEHNR, CDR2 FQNEAQ, per germline (reference sequence). This chain's CDR3 is CASMDRAGTEAFF. The CDR3 coding sequence is TGTGCCAGCATGGACAGGGCAGGCACTGAAGCTTTCTTT.

The rearrangement links TRBV18 to TRBJ1-3; no firm D call. The germline V gene encodes CDR1 KGHSH and CDR2 LQKENI. This CDR3 spans 14 amino acids. The ends were cut back, 0 bases at V and 4 bases at J, with 7 bases in the middle. The CDR3 DNA reads as TGTGCCAGCTCACCACCGGGATTAGGAAACACCATATATTTT. Protein sequence: CASSPPGLGNTIYF.

The chain couples TRBV5-1 to TRBJ1-1; D is uncertain. The ends were cut back, 0 bases at V and 5 bases at J, with 11 bases in the middle. Germline CDR1 reads SGHRS; CDR2 reads YFSETQ. The CDR3 covers 14 residues. The CDR3 loop reads CASSLARFRTEAFF. The CDR3 nucleotides read TGCGCCAGCAGCTTGGCGAGATTTCGGACTGAAGCTTTCTTT.

The chain is built from TRBV11-1 and TRBJ1-2; 7 bases fit TRBD1. In germline, CDR1 is SGHAT, CDR2 FQDESV (reference sequence). V shed 4 bases, J shed 1 base, and the junction held 0 bases outside the gene matches. The CDR3 is made up of 13 amino acids. The CDR3 sequence: CASSWDSNYGYTF. The CDR3 DNA is TGTGCCAGCAGCTGGGACAGTAACTATGGCTACACCTTC.

V and J are TRBV5-1 and TRBJ2-1; 10 bases map to TRBD2. This CDR3 is 15 amino acids long. J was trimmed by 6 bases and V by 3 bases; bases with no gene match: 6. CDR1 is SGHRS, CDR2 YFSETQ, per germline. CDR3 sequence (DNA): TGCGCCAGCAGCTCGCCGGGACTAGCGAGCAATGAGCAGTTCTTC. Translation gives CASSSPGLASNEQFF. Drawing the rest from reference TRBV5-1 and TRBJ2-1, the complete variable domain is KAGVTQTPRYLIKTRGQQVTLSCSPISGHRSVSWYQQTPGQGLQFLFEYFSETQRNKGNFPGRFSGRQFSNSRSEMNVSTLELGDSALYLCASSSPGLASNEQFFGPGTRLTVL.

The chain is built from TRBV5-4 and TRBJ2-3, with 14 bases identical to TRBD2. V lost 4 bases and J lost 5; bases outside the gene matches: 6. Germline assignment: CDR1 SGHNT and CDR2 YYREEE (reference sequence). There are 16 residues in the CDR3. The CDR3 DNA reads TGTGCCAGCAGCACGGGACTAGCGGGAGCTGGAGATACGCAGTATTTT. Protein sequence: CASSTGLAGAGDTQYF.

This chain links TRBV28 with TRBJ2-3; D is perhaps TRBD1 (5 bases). CDR1 MDHEN and CDR2 SYDVKM come from the germline V gene. This CDR3 contains 15 residues. V lost 2 bases to trimming and J lost 2 bases, with 11 bases between them. The CDR3 DNA reads as TGTGCCAGCAGTTTAGGGGCGGCGAACACAGATACGCAGTATTTT. The encoded protein is CASSLGAANTDTQYF.

The rearrangement uses TRBV27 and TRBJ2-2; 11 bases fit TRBD2. The CDR3 totals 18 residues. Trimming took 5 bases from V and 1 from J; bases not matched to a gene: 9. From germline, CDR1 is MNHEY and CDR2 SMNVEV (reference sequence). This CDR3 is CASSASGRPPMNTGELFF. The DNA for the CDR3 is TGTGCCAGCAGTGCTAGCGGGAGGCCGCCTATGAACACCGGGGAGCTGTTTTTT.

The CDR3 sequence: CASSDPTDTQYF. CDR3 in DNA: TGTGCCAGCAGCGATCCCACAGATACGCAGTATTTT. The chain uses TRBV11-3 and TRBJ2-3; D is unresolved. Between the trimmed V and J ends, which lost 5 bases and 2 bases, there was a span of 5 bases. The CDR3 extends over 12 amino acids. CDR1 is SGHNT and CDR2 is YENEEA in the germline V gene.

The chain combines TRBV28 with TRBJ2-3; a possible D gene is TRBD2 (7 bases). The CDR3 length is 11 residues. Germline V gene data show CDR1 as MDHEN and CDR2 as SYDVKM. V shed 9 bases and J shed 10 bases, with 14 bases lying between them. The CDR3 DNA follows: TGTGCCAGTGGGGGGGCTTTCGCGCAGTATTTT. Amino acids: CASGGAFAQYF.

This sequence joins TRBV4-1 and TRBJ1-1, with D maybe TRBD1 (5 bases). This CDR3 contains 15 residues. V lost 0 bases and J 5 bases, leaving 13 bases between the germline ends. Germline V gives CDR1 MGHRA, CDR2 YSYEKL. CDR3 bases: TGCGCCAGCAGCCAAGACGAGGAGGGGAGAACTGAAGCTTTCTTT. This sequence encodes CASSQDEEGRTEAFF.

The chain carries TRBV19 and TRBJ2-3, with 9 nucleotides matching TRBD1. Germline CDR1 is LNHDA and CDR2 is SQIVND (reference sequence). Unmatched junction bases numbered 5, after V lost 6 bases and J lost 4 bases. The CDR3 is 14 amino acids. DNA for the CDR3: TGTGCCAGTAGCCGGGGACAGGGCTCAGATACGCAGTATTTT. Protein: CASSRGQGSDTQYF.